The clone carrying this TCR beta chain was recorded at least ten times. Its antigen remains unknown. The assay was immunoSEQ multiplex PCR, and TCRdb's table has in-frame clones only and misses some. The sample contains tens of thousands of clones, none of them singletons. Trimming at V came to 0 bases and at J to 4 bases, leaving 6 bases not matched to a gene. The V gene's germline CDR1 is SGHNT and CDR2 YYREEE (reference sequence). The CDR3 is 16 residues long. The data belong to a study of T cells after posttransplantation cyclophosphamide. Study-wide points: Later blood repertoires were often dominated by clones from the donor CD8+ memory compartment.

Source material: PBMCs. The chain joins TRBV5-4 to TRBJ2-1; 8 nucleotides line up with TRBD2. This clonotype originated in a man aged 35-49 years in good health, CMV-negative, and a related stem cell transplant donor. CDR3 amino acids: CASSLGASGSYNEQFF. CDR3 DNA sequence: TGTGCCAGCAGCTTGGGGGCTAGCGGGTCTTACAATGAGCAGTTCTTC.